The 8 T cell receptor beta chains in this list originate from one sample, sequenced in a study of CD8 T cells in Susac syndrome. RNA in amounts of roughly 0.45 to 1 ug was reverse transcribed with random hexamers. TCRdb reprocessed the immunoSEQ multiplex PCR reads via MiXCR and lists one record per CDR3 protein. The sample has about 190,000 distinct CDR3 sequences; almost 96% are singletons. The sample comprised CD4+ T cells from PBMCs. The receptors come from a human donor with Susac syndrome.

V gene TRBV20-1 combines with J gene TRBJ1-2; 8 bases align to TRBD1. Germline trimming cut 0 bases from V and 6 bases from J; bases unmatched to any gene: 12. This CDR3 comprises 16 residues. Germline V gene lookup returns CDR1 DFQATT and CDR2 SNEGSKA (reference sequence). As DNA, the CDR3 is TGCAGTGCTAGAGATCTGAGGACAGGGTCGGGCCATGGCTACACCTTC. This translates into CSARDLRTGSGHGYTF.

This chain links TRBV3-1 with TRBJ2-3; D uncertain. CDR1 and CDR2 from the germline V gene are LGHDT and YNNKEL (reference sequence). The CDR3 is 16 residues long. Trimming removed 4 bases at V and 5 bases at J, with 19 bases between. CDR3 in amino acids: CASSRTEEEPQDTQYF. The CDR3 DNA reads as TGTGCCAGCAGCCGCACCGAAGAGGAGCCCCAAGATACGCAGTATTTT.

The chain couples TRBV7-9 to TRBJ1-5; possible D gene TRBD1, 6 bases. The germline V gene has CDR1 SEHNR and CDR2 FQNEAQ (reference sequence). The CDR3 extends over 13 amino acids. Deletions cut 5 bases from V and 5 bases from J, with 10 bases between. The CDR3 spells CASSAQGDQPQHF. In DNA form, the CDR3 reads TGTGCCAGCAGCGCACAGGGAGATCAGCCCCAGCATTTT.

This clonotype occurred once. This sequence joins TRBV29-1 and TRBJ2-1, with D unclear. Germline CDR1 SQVTM, CDR2 ANQGSEA. V was cut by 0 bases and J by 2 bases, with 17 bases left in between. This CDR3 contains 17 residues. CDR3 amino acids: CSVEEGGLGVAYNEQFF. CDR3 coding DNA: TGCAGCGTTGAAGAGGGTGGGCTAGGTGTCGCCTACAATGAGCAGTTCTTC.

This clonotype was counted once. The CDR3 loop is CASSPFGGLAKNIQYF. Written as DNA, the CDR3 is TGTGCCAGCAGTCCCTTTGGGGGTTTAGCCAAAAACATTCAGTACTTC. The V and J genes are TRBV6-4 and TRBJ2-4; the D call may be TRBD1 or TRBD2 (5 bases each). The germline V and J ends were trimmed by 5 bases and 0 bases, with 14 bases remaining between them. The CDR3 is 16 amino acids. The germline CDR1 and CDR2 sequences are MRHNA and SNTAGT.

The chain links TRBV5-1 to TRBJ2-1; the D gene could be TRBD1 or TRBD2 (5 bases each). Trimming pared 4 bases from V and 7 bases from J, leaving 15 bases between. The CDR3 is 14 amino acids. Germline V CDR1 and CDR2: SGHRS, YFSETQ. CDR3 DNA: TGCGCCAGCAGCCTTCCCCTTGGGGGAAATGAGCAGTTCTTC. Amino acid sequence: CASSLPLGGNEQFF. Full variable domain (outside the CDR3, taken from reference TRBV5-1 and TRBJ2-1): KAGVTQTPRYLIKTRGQQVTLSCSPISGHRSVSWYQQTPGQGLQFLFEYFSETQRNKGNFPGRFSGRQFSNSRSEMNVSTLELGDSALYLCASSLPLGGNEQFFGPGTRLTVL.

The chain is built from TRBV15 and TRBJ2-2, with 8 bases identical to TRBD2. The CDR3 sequence is 18 residues long. From germline, CDR1 is LNHNV and CDR2 YYDKDF (reference sequence). V shed 0 bases, J shed 4 bases, and the junction held 10 bases outside the gene matches. CDR3 in DNA: TGTGCCACCAGCAGAGATCAGGCTAGCGGGTTCGTCACCGGGGAGCTGTTTTTT. Translated, it gives CATSRDQASGFVTGELFF.

The J gene is TRBJ2-5, the V gene TRBV20-1, with 13 bases that match TRBD2. Germline CDR1 DFQATT, CDR2 SNEGSKA (reference sequence). Trimming took 6 bases from V and 2 from J; bases not matched to a gene: 9. The CDR3 loop spans 16 amino acids. CDR3 region: CSAERTSGGSQETQYF. In DNA, the CDR3 is TGCAGTGCGGAACGGACTAGCGGGGGTTCTCAAGAGACCCAGTACTTC.